A single sample is the source of the 19 T cell receptor beta chains below, sequenced in a study of OX40 agonist ivuxolimab in advanced cancers. The table came from immunoSEQ multiplex PCR; TCRdb's copy has only in-frame clones and leaves some out. The data show roughly 56,000 clones, around 85% seen once. The source material was CD4+ or CD8+ T cells sorted from blood, sampled in a trial of the OX40 agonist ivuxolimab. These receptors originate from an adult with an advanced solid tumor such as melanoma, head and neck, liver or kidney cancer.

This clone was seen only a few times. The chain recombines TRBV6-6 with TRBJ1-2; the match to TRBD1 covers 7 bases. V shed 4 bases and J 6 bases; nucleotides not matched to a gene: 5. The CDR3 loop spans 13 amino acids. CDR1 and CDR2 from the germline V gene are MNHNY and SVGAGI (reference sequence). The CDR3 DNA is TGTGCCAGCAGTTTGGGACAGCTAGATGGCTACACCTTC. Translation gives CASSLGQLDGYTF.

V and J are TRBV5-6 and TRBJ2-3, with unresolved D. From germline, CDR1 is SGHDT and CDR2 YYEEEE. The CDR3 sequence is 14 residues long. The ends were cut back, 4 bases at V and 2 bases at J, with 11 bases in the middle. CDR3: CASSRLGPTDTQYF. Here the CDR3 DNA reads TGTGCCAGCAGCCGGCTTGGCCCCACAGATACGCAGTATTTT.

This clone was detected a few times. Other DNA sequences in this sample translate to the same CDR3. CDR3 residues: CASSLAGSYEQYF. The CDR3 DNA reads TGTGCCAGCAGCTTAGCAGGATCCTACGAGCAGTACTTC. V usage is TRBV7-9 and J usage is TRBJ2-7; D unresolved. Germline-derived CDR1 and CDR2 are SEHNR and FQNEAQ (reference sequence). The CDR3 covers 13 residues. V was shortened by 0 bases and J by 1 base, with 4 bases between the two germline ends.

The V gene is TRBV4-1, the J gene TRBJ2-3; D ambiguous. Germline V lookup: CDR1 MGHRA, CDR2 YSYEKL. The CDR3 runs to 14 residues. With 1 base removed from V and 4 bases from J, the gap between germline ends came to 9 bases. Written as DNA, the CDR3 is TGCGCCAGCAGCCAAGCCATACACGCAGATACGCAGTATTTT. Its protein product is CASSQAIHADTQYF.

This sequence joins TRBV4-1 and TRBJ2-5; the D is unclear. The CDR3 has 13 amino acids. V was cut by 2 bases and J by 3 bases, with 7 bases left in between. Germline CDR1 and CDR2: MGHRA and YSYEKL. CDR3 region: CASSQPPEETQYF. The CDR3 coding sequence is TGCGCCAGCAGCCAACCGCCCGAAGAGACCCAGTACTTC.

The sample holds a few counts of this clone. The chain joins TRBV19 to TRBJ1-5, with 9 bases identical to TRBD1. The CDR3 contains 15 residues. Per germline, CDR1 LNHDA and CDR2 SQIVND (reference sequence). Unmatched junction bases numbered 8, after V lost 6 bases and J lost 5 bases. This CDR3 reads CASRLNRGPDQPQHF. CDR3 bases: TGTGCCAGTAGGCTTAACAGGGGGCCGGATCAGCCCCAGCATTTT.

The chain joins TRBV14 to TRBJ1-2, with 7 bases that match TRBD1. The germline gives CDR1 SGHDN, CDR2 FVKESK. Germline trimming cut 3 bases from V and 7 bases from J; bases unmatched to any gene: 8. The CDR3 is 14 residues long. CDR3 coding DNA: TGTGCCAGCAGCCAGTTGACAGGGCTCGGTGGCTACACCTTC. Translated, it gives CASSQLTGLGGYTF.

With respect to this clone: This CDR3 fails to terminate in the conserved phenylalanine or tryptophan, so it likely reflects a read error. The chain has TRBV6-1 and TRBJ1-2; D is ambiguous. This CDR3 spans 13 amino acids. Germline CDR1 and CDR2: MNHNS and SASEGT. The V end lost 0 bases, the J end lost 4 bases, and 6 bases lay between the germline ends. The CDR3 DNA sequence: TGTGCCAGCAGTGAAGCTTGGGTCTATGGCTACACCCTC. Its translation: CASSEAWVYGYTL.

This clone was counted only a few times. V usage is TRBV2 and J usage is TRBJ2-5; a possible D gene is TRBD2 (5 bases). CDR1 is SNHLY and CDR2 is FYNNEI in the germline V gene. The CDR3 length is 15 residues. V gave up 2 bases and J gave up 4 bases, with 14 bases separating them. The CDR3 region has the DNA TGTGCCAGCAGTGAACTAGCCTTATCTGTAGAGACCCAGTACTTC. Its protein product is CASSELALSVETQYF.

V usage is TRBV7-3 and J usage is TRBJ2-5; 7 nucleotides line up with TRBD2. Trimming removed 5 bases from V and 5 bases from J; junction bases left unmatched: 11. CDR3 length: 15 residues. The germline V gene has CDR1 SGHTA and CDR2 FQGTGA. CDR3 amino acids: CASSTGTGGMETQYF. DNA of the CDR3: TGTGCCAGCAGCACCGGGACCGGGGGGATGGAGACCCAGTACTTC.

The V and J genes are TRBV9 and TRBJ1-6; a weak D match, TRBD1 (5 bases). The CDR3 runs to 16 residues. CDR1 is SGDLS and CDR2 is YYNGEE in the germline V gene. Trimming shortened V by 4 bases and J by 6 bases, and 17 bases separated the two germline ends. DNA for the CDR3: TGTGCCAGCAGCTCCTCAGCAGGGAGGAGTAATTCACCCCTCCACTTT. It translates to CASSSSAGRSNSPLHF.

The DNA for the CDR3 is TGTGCCACGATGGGACAGGGCTTCTACGAGCAGTACTTC. Protein: CATMGQGFYEQYF. This rearrangement joins TRBV19 to TRBJ2-7; TRBD1 aligns across 9 bases. Germline V gene data show CDR1 as LNHDA and CDR2 as SQIVND (reference sequence). The junction had 7 bases not matched to a gene; V was cut back by 10 bases and J by 3 bases. The CDR3 has 13 amino acids.

This chain uses TRBV6-1 with TRBJ1-5, with TRBD1 as a possible D gene (6 bases). V was trimmed by 5 bases and J by 3 bases, leaving 11 bases between them. The CDR3 covers 14 residues. Per the germline V gene, CDR1 is MNHNS and CDR2 is SASEGT. The CDR3 sequence is CASSLTGPNQPQHF. The CDR3 DNA reads as TGTGCCAGCAGTTTAACAGGGCCCAATCAGCCCCAGCATTTT.

The chain employs TRBV11-2 and TRBJ1-5; 7 positions agree with TRBD1. Germline CDR1 reads SGHAT; CDR2 reads FQNNGV. This CDR3 comprises 13 residues. J gave up 5 bases and V 5 bases, and 3 bases lay outside the gene matches. The chain's CDR3 is CASSRTGDQPQHF. The CDR3 DNA reads as TGTGCCAGCAGCCGGACAGGCGATCAGCCCCAGCATTTT. The variable domain in full, with the rest retrieved from reference TRBV11-2 and TRBJ1-5, is EAGVAQSPRYKIIEKRQSVAFWCNPISGHATLYWYQQILGQGPKLLIQFQNNGVVDDSQLPKDRFSAERLKGVDSTLKIQPAKLEDSAVYLCASSRTGDQPQHFGDGTRLSIL.

This chain connects TRBV5-1 to TRBJ1-1; no reliable D call. Trimming stripped 6 bases from V and 0 bases from J, with 12 bases between. CDR1 is SGHRS and CDR2 is YFSETQ in the germline V gene. The CDR3 consists of 14 residues. CDR3 bases: TGCGCCAGCACCCACGAGAAGATGAACACTGAAGCTTTCTTT. Its protein is CASTHEKMNTEAFF.

This clone was found a few times. The chain combines TRBV19 with TRBJ2-6; TRBD1 matches 9 bases. This CDR3 region has 19 residues. The trim removed 7 bases at V and 0 bases at J, leaving 13 bases unmatched. Germline V gene lookup returns CDR1 LNHDA and CDR2 SQIVND (reference sequence). In nucleotides, the CDR3 is TGTGCCAGTACCTACGGAGGGGGGACAGGGTACTCTGGGGCCAACGTCCTGACTTTC. Translating gives CASTYGGGTGYSGANVLTF.

A note on this clone: Germline is not matched at one junction end, which may reflect a read error. The chain recombines TRBV10-3 with TRBJ2-7; a possible D gene is TRBD2 (5 bases). CDR1 is ENHRY and CDR2 is SYGVKD in the germline V gene. This CDR3 has 14 residues. The CDR3 sequence: CQISGAAAVHEQYF. CDR3 sequence (DNA): TGCCAAATCTCAGGAGCGGCGGCCGTCCACGAGCAGTACTTC.

The CDR3 here is CASSQDRVREQFF. CDR3 in DNA: TGTGCCAGCAGCCAAGATAGGGTACGAGAGCAGTTCTTC. This chain uses TRBV4-2 with TRBJ2-1; D uncertain. This CDR3 comprises 13 residues. CDR1 is LGHNA and CDR2 is YNFKEQ in the germline V gene. The V gene lost 0 bases and the J gene lost 10 bases, with 10 bases spanning the gap.

The CDR3, as DNA: TGTGCCAGTAGTTTCGCAGGAGGCGAGACCCAGTACTTC. This translates into CASSFAGGETQYF. The chain uses TRBV19 and TRBJ2-5, with D possibly matching TRBD2 (5 bases). Trimming left V 5 bases short and J 5 bases short, with 12 bases between. Germline assignment: CDR1 LNHDA and CDR2 SQIVND (reference sequence). CDR3 length: 13 residues.